These T cell receptor beta chains were read from a single sample in a study of blood T cells in healthy people across ages. TCRdb passed the 5' RACE reads through MiXCR, listing each CDR3 protein once. Of about 1.7 million distinct CDR3 sequences listed, about 28% are singletons. The sequencing input was blood. Receptor source: a woman between 25 and 40 years old in good health. Each CDR3 is given without its conserved first and last residue. A row's size may be missing; if present it is once, few, many or a size class.

cdr3_length: 13
clone_size: few
j_call: TRBJ2-1
v_call: TRBV7-2
cdr3_aa: ASSSRLAYYNEQF

cdr3_length: 12
clone_size: .
j_call: TRBJ1-6
v_call: TRBV5-1
cdr3_aa: ASSLESGASPRH

cdr3_length: 13
clone_size: few
j_call: TRBJ2-1
v_call: TRBV4-1
cdr3_aa: ASSQAGGFYNEQF

cdr3_length: 13
clone_size: .
j_call: .
v_call: TRBV5-1
cdr3_aa: ASSLGGDGYNEQY

cdr3_length: 17
clone_size: .
j_call: TRBJ1-2
v_call: TRBV6-1
cdr3_aa: ASSERGGQGKKGDYGYT

cdr3_length: 14
clone_size: .
j_call: TRBJ2-3
v_call: TRBV7-2
cdr3_aa: ASSFQGGTNTDTQY

cdr3_length: 12
clone_size: many
j_call: TRBJ2-3
v_call: TRBV5-1
cdr3_aa: ASSLDPGTDTQY

cdr3_length: 14
clone_size: .
j_call: TRBJ2-3
v_call: TRBV12-3/TRBV12-4
cdr3_aa: ASSLDGPVSTDTQY

cdr3_length: 13
clone_size: .
j_call: TRBJ1-1
v_call: TRBV28
cdr3_aa: ASSMTVEQNTEAF

cdr3_length: 11
clone_size: few
j_call: TRBJ1-1
v_call: TRBV4-1
cdr3_aa: ASSQLPGTEAF

cdr3_length: 16
clone_size: .
j_call: TRBJ2-1
v_call: TRBV5-1
cdr3_aa: ASSFLLASGAGYNEQF

cdr3_length: 12
clone_size: .
j_call: TRBJ1-1
v_call: TRBV5-1
cdr3_aa: ASSSTAGGTEAF

cdr3_length: 13
clone_size: .
j_call: TRBJ2-5
v_call: TRBV7-2
cdr3_aa: ASSSNRDRGETQY